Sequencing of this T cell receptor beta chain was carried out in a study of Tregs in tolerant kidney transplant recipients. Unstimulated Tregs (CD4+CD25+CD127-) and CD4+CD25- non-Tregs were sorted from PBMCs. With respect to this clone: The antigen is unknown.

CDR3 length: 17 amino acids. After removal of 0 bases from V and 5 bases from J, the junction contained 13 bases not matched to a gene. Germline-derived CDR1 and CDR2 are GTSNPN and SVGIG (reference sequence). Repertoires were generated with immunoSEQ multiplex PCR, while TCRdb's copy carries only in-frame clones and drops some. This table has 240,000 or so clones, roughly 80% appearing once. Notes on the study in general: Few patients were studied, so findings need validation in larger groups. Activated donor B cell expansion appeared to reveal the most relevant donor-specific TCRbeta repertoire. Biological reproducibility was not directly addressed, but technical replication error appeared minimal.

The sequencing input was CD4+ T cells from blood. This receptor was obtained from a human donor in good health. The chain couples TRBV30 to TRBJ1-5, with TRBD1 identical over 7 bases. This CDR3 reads CAWSVRYRGYNYQPQHF. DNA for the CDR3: TGTGCCTGGAGTGTACGCTACAGGGGCTACAATTATCAGCCCCAGCATTTT.